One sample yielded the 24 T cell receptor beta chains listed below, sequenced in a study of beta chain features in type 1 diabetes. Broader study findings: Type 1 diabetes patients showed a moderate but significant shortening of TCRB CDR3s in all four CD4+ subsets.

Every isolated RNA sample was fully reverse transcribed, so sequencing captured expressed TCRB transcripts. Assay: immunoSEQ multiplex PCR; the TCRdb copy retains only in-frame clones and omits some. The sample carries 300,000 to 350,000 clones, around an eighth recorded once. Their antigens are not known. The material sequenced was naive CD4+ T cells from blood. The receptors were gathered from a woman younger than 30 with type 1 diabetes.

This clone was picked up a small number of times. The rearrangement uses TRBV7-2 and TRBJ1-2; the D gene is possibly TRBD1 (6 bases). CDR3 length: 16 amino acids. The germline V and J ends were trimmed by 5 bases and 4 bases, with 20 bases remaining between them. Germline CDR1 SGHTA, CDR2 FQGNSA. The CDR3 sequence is CASSPVGAQGSYGYTF. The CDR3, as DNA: TGTGCCAGCAGCCCCGTTGGGGCTCAGGGGTCCTATGGCTACACCTTC.

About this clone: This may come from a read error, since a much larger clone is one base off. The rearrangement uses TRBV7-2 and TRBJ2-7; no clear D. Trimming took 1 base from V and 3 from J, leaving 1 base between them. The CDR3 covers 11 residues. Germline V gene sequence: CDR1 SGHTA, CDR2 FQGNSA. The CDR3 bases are TGTGCCAGCAGCTTAGACTACGAGCAGTACGTC. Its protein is CASSLDYEQYV.

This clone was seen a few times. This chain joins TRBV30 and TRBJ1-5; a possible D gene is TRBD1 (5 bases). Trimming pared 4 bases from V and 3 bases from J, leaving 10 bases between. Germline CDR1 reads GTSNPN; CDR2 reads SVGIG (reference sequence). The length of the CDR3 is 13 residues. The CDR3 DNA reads TGTGCCTGGACAGGGCAGACCAATCAGCCCCAGCATTTT. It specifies CAWTGQTNQPQHF.

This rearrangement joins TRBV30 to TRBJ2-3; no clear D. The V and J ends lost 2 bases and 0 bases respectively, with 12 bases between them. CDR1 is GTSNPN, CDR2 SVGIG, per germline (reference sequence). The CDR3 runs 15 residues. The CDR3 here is CAWSNSLGSTDTQYF. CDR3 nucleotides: TGTGCCTGGAGTAACTCTCTCGGGAGCACAGATACGCAGTATTTT.

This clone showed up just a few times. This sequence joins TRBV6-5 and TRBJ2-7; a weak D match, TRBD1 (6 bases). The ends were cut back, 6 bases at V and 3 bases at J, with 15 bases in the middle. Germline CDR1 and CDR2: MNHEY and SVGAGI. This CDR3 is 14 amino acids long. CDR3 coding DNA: TGTGCCAGCAGCTCCGGACAGAATTTCTACGAGCAGTACGTC. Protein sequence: CASSSGQNFYEQYV.

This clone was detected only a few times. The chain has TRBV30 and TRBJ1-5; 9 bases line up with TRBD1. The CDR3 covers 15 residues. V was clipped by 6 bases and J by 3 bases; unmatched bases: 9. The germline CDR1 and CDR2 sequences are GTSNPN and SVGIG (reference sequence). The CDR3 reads CACVPGQGLNQPQHF. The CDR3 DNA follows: TGTGCCTGCGTCCCGGGACAGGGTCTCAATCAGCCCCAGCATTTT.

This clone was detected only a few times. The CDR3 reads CAISESRLEQYV. The CDR3, as DNA: TGTGCCATCAGTGAGTCGAGACTGGAGCAGTACGTC. V usage is TRBV10-3 and J usage is TRBJ2-7; D ambiguous. Germline lookup yields CDR1 ENHRY and CDR2 SYGVKD. The CDR3 runs 12 residues. Trimming left V 0 bases short and J 7 bases short, with 7 bases between.

DNA for the CDR3: TGTGCCAGCAGCCCCAGACAGGGCTCCGGGGAGCTGTTTTTT. Residues: CASSPRQGSGELFF. The V gene is TRBV11-2, the J gene TRBJ2-2; TRBD1 agrees at 7 bases. The CDR3 spans 14 residues. From germline, CDR1 is SGHAT and CDR2 FQNNGV. Trimming at V came to 5 bases and at J to 6 bases, leaving 6 bases not matched to a gene.

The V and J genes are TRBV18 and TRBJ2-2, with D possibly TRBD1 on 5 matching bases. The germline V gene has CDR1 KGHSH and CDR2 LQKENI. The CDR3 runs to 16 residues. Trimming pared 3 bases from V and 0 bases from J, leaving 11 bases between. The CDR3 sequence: CASSPIVRANTGELFF. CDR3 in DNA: TGTGCCAGCTCACCTATCGTCAGGGCGAACACCGGGGAGCTGTTTTTT.

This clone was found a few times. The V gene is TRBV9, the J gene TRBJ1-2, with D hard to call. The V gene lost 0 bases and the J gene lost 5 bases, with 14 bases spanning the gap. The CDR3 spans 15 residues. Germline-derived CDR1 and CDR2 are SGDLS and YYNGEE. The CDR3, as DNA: TGTGCCAGCAGCGTAGTGGGCAGTCAAGATTATGGCTACACCTTC. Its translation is CASSVVGSQDYGYTF. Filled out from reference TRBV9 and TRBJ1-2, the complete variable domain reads DSGVTQTPKHLITATGQRVTLRCSPRSGDLSVYWYQQSLDQGLQFLIQYYNGEERAKGNILERFSAQQFPDLHSELNLSSLELGDSALYFCASSVVGSQDYGYTFGSGTRLTVV.

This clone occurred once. CDR3 DNA sequence: TGTGCCACCGGGGGTGGGGCCTACAATGAGCAGTTCTTC. This gives the protein CATGGGAYNEQFF. The chain combines TRBV11-2 with TRBJ2-1; possible D gene TRBD2, 6 bases. The CDR3 is made up of 13 amino acids. The germline CDR1 and CDR2 sequences are SGHAT and FQNNGV. V was clipped by 10 bases and J by 2 bases, with 12 bases between them.

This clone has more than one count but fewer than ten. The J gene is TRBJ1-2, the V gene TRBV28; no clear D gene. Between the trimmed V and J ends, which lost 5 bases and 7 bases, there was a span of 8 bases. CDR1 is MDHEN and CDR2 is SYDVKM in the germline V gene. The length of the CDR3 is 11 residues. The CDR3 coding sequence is TGTGCCAGCAGTGTCTCCCGTGGCTACACCTTC. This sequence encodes CASSVSRGYTF.

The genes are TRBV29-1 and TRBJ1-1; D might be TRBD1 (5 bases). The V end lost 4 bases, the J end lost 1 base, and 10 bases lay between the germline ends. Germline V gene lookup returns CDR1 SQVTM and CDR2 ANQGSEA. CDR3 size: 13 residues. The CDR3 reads CSVAAGSNTEAFF. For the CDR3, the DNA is TGCAGCGTTGCGGCAGGGTCGAACACTGAAGCTTTCTTT.

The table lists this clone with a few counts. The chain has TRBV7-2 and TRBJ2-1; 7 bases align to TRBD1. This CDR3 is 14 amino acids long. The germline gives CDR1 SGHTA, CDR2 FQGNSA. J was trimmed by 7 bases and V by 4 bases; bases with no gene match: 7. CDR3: CASSYGTVVNEQFF. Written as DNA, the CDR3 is TGTGCCAGCAGCTACGGGACAGTAGTGAATGAGCAGTTCTTC.

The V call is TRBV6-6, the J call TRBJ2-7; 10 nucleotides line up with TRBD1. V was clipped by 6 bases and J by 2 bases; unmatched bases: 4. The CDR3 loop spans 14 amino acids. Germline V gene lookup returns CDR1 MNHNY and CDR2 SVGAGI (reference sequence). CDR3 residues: CASRAGTGAYEQYF. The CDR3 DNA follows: TGTGCCAGCAGAGCCGGGACAGGGGCCTACGAGCAGTACTTC.

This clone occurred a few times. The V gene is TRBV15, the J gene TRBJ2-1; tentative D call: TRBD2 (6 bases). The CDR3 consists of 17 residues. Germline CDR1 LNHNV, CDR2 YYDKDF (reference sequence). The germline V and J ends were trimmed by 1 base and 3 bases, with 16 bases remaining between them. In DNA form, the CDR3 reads TGTGCCACCAGCAGAGTAGAATGGGGACTCCGCTACAATGAGCAGTTCTTC. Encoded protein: CATSRVEWGLRYNEQFF.

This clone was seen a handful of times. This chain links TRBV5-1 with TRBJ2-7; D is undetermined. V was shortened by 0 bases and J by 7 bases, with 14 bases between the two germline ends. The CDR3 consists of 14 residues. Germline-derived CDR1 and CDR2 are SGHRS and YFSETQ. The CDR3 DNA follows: TGCGCCAGCAGCTTGGCGCTTTTAGTGTGGGAGCAGTACGTC. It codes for CASSLALLVWEQYV.

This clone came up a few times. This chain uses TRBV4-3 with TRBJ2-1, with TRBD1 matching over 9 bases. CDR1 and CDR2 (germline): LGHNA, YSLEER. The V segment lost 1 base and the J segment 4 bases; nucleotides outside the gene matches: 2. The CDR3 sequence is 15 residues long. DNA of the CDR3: TGCGCCAGCAGCCAAGGGGGACAGGGTTACAATGAGCAGTTCTTC. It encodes CASSQGGQGYNEQFF.

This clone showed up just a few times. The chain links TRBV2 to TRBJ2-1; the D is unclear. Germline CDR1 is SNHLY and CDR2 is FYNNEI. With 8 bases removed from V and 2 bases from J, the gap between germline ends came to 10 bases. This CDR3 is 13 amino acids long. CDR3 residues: CASGSSTYNEQFF. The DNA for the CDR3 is TGTGCCAGCGGGTCTAGTACCTACAATGAGCAGTTCTTC.

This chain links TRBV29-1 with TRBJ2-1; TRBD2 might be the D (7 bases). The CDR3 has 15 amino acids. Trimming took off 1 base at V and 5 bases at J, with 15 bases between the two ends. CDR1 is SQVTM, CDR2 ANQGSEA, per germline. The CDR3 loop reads CSVEVGGALDNEQFF. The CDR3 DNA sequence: TGCAGCGTTGAAGTTGGGGGGGCTCTGGACAATGAGCAGTTCTTC.

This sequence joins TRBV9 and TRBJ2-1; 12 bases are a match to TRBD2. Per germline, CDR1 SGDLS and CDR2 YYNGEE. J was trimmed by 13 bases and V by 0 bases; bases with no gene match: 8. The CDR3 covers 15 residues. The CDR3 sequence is CASSVDSTSGRLQFF. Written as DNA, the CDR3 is TGTGCCAGCAGCGTAGATAGTACTAGCGGGAGGCTTCAGTTCTTC.

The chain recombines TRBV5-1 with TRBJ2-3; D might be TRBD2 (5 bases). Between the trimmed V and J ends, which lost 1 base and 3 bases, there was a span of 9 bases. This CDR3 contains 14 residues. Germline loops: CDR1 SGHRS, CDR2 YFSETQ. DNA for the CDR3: TGCGCCAGCAGCTTGACCCGGGAAACAGATACGCAGTATTTT. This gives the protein CASSLTRETDTQYF.

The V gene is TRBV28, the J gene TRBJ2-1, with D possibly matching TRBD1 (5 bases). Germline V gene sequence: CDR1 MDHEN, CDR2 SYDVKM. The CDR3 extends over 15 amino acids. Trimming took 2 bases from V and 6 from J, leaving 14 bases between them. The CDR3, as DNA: TGTGCCAGCAGTTTACAGGGCCTTACTGGCAATGAGCAGTTCTTC. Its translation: CASSLQGLTGNEQFF.

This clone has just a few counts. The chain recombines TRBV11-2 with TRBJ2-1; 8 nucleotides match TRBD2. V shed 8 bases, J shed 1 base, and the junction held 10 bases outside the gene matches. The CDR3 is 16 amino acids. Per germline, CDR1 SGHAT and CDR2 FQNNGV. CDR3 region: CASSWVAGLSYNEQFF. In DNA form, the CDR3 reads TGTGCCAGCTCCTGGGTAGCGGGACTTTCCTACAATGAGCAGTTCTTC.